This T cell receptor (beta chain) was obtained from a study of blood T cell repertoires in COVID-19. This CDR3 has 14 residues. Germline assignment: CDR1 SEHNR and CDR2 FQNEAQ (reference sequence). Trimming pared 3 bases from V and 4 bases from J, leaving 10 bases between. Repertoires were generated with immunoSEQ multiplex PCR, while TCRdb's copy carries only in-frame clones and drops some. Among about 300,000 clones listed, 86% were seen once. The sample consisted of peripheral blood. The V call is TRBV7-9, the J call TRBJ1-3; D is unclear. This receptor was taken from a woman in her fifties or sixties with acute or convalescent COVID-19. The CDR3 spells CASSFAPTGNTIYF. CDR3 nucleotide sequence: TGTGCCAGCAGCTTCGCCCCGACAGGAAACACCATATATTTT.